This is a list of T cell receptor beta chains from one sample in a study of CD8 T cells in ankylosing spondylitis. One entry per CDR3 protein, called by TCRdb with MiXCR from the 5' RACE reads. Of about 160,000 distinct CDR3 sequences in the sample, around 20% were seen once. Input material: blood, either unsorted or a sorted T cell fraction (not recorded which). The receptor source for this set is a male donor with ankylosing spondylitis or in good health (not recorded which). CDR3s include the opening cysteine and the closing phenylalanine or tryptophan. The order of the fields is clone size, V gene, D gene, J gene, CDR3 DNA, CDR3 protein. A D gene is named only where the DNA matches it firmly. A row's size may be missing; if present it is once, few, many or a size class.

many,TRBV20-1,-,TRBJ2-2,TGCAGTGCTAGAGTATTCGGGGGGCTGGCGAACACCGGGGAGCTGTTTTTT,CSARVFGGLANTGELFF
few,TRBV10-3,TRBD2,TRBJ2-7,TGTGCCATCAGGCCGGGTGCGGGAGTCGACGAGCAGTACTTC,CAIRPGAGVDEQYF
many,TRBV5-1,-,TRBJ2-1,TGCGCCAGCAGCCCCCTTACCAATGAGCAGTTCTTC,CASSPLTNEQFF
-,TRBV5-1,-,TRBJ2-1,TGCGCCAGCAGCTTGCGACTGTCCAATGAGCAGTTCTTC,CASSLRLSNEQFF
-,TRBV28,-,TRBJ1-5,TGTGCCAGCAGTTTATCCTCACTCAGGGGACCAGACCATAGCAATCAGCCCCAGCATTTT,CASSLSSLRGPDHSNQPQHF
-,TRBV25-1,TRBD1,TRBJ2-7,TGTGCCAGCAGTGAATTGCACAGGGGAGACGAGCAGTACTTC,CASSELHRGDEQYF
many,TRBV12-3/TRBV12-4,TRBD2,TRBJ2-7,TGTGCCAGCAGTCCTGGGACTAGCGGCTACGAGCAGTACTTC,CASSPGTSGYEQYF
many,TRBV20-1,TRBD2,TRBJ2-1,TGCAGTGCTAGGACTAGCGGCCGCTCCTACAATGAGCAGTTCTTC,CSARTSGRSYNEQFF
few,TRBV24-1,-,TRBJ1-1,TGTGCCACCAGTCAAGACACTGAAGCTTTCTTT,CATSQDTEAFF
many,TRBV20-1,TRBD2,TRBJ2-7,TGCAGTGCTAGAGCATGGGGACTAGCGGGACAGCAGTACTTC,CSARAWGLAGQQYF
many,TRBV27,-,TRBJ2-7,TGTGCCAGCAGTAGGGGCTACGAGCAGTACTTC,CASSRGYEQYF
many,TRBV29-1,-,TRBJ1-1,TGCAGCGTTGCGAGGCAACTTGGCACTGAAGCTTTCTTT,CSVARQLGTEAFF
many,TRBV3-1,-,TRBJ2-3,TGTGCCAGCAGCCGAACCTTTTTGGATACGCAGTATTTT,CASSRTFLDTQYF